This TCR beta chain came from a study of cytomegalovirus exposure and HLA in healthy donors. Study outcomes and limitations: The authors enumerated around 150 TCR beta chains as linked to cytomegalovirus. Researchers reported that a few CMV-associated chains were confirmed in vitro as CMV antigen-specific. What was likely a sequencing artifact was a cluster of highly shared sequence variants.

The study ran its PCR with 60 Vbeta and 13 Jbeta primers. The method was immunoSEQ multiplex PCR; TCRdb's version includes in-frame clones alone and lacks a portion of them. The repertoire has 97,000 or so clones, 70% to 90% of them found once; the top ten carry just over 2.5%. As regards this clone: The antigen remains unidentified.

Whereas donors were nominally healthy upon sampling, unrecorded immune exposures were probable. CDR3 length: 17 amino acids. CDR1 is LGHNA and CDR2 is YNFKEQ in the germline V gene. The junction had 10 bases not matched to a gene; V was cut back by 4 bases and J by 0 bases. The J gene is TRBJ2-7, the V gene TRBV4-2; 9 bases are a match to TRBD2. The source of this sequence is a man between 35 and 55 years old in good health and CMV-seronegative. Sequencing was done on a sample of PBMCs. The CDR3 reads CASSPHIAGDNSYEQYF. In DNA, the CDR3 is TGTGCCAGCAGCCCACATATAGCGGGGGACAACTCCTACGAGCAGTACTTC.